This TCR beta chain was recovered during a study of T cells in Graves' hyperthyroidism and ophthalmopathy. Study background: Peripheral blood was obtained at initial diagnosis, preceding any treatment.

RNA transcripts gave rise to amplified TCR beta CDR3 regions. First-round RT-PCR targeting the TCR CDR3 was performed with the HTBI primer set. In TCRdb, the multiplex PCR reads were re-called with MiXCR into one record per CDR3 protein. The sample contains nearly 750,000 distinct CDR3 sequences, 35% of which appear only once. Many counts were recorded for this clonotype. With a duration under 2 months, the hyperthyroidism was newly diagnosed in patients aged 18 to 65. The study left out patients who had uncontrolled infection, other autoimmune disease, pregnancy or lactation. PBMCs were obtained from over 8.5 ml fresh peripheral blood. The V gene's germline CDR1 is SGHRS and CDR2 YFSETQ. The J segment lost 2 bases and the V segment lost 4 bases, leaving 5 bases of the junction unmatched. The length of the CDR3 is 15 residues.

This receptor was identified in a woman aged 35 to 49 with Graves' hyperthyroidism. Sequencing used blood. The gene calls are TRBV5-1 and TRBJ1-1, with TRBD1 matching over 10 bases. CDR3 sequence reads: CASSPRDRGNTEAFF. For the CDR3, the DNA is TGCGCCAGCAGCCCCCGGGACAGGGGCAACACTGAAGCTTTCTTT.